This is a list of T cell receptor beta chains from one sample in a study of shared clonotypes between healthy human individuals. Libraries were prepared by immunoSEQ multiplex PCR; TCRdb keeps only in-frame clonotypes and omits some of them. Among 2,500,000 or so clones listed, approximately 93% were seen once. The sequenced sample consisted of naive CD4+ T cells from PBMCs. The source of these receptors is a young man in good health. Some clones in this sample may be carry-over from other donors' samples. Both conserved end residues are part of each CDR3. D genes are given only for firm matches. The listing skips clone size in some rows; elsewhere it reads once, few, many or a size class.

NA	TRBV15	16	NA	TRBJ2-7	CATSHPSGPTPYEQYF	TGTGCCACCAGCCATCCATCCGGCCCTACCCCTTACGAGCAGTACTTC
NA	TRBV2	17	TRBD2	TRBJ2-2	CASSEWLAGTNTGELFF	TGTGCCAGCAGTGAGTGGCTAGCGGGAACGAACACCGGGGAGCTGTTTTTT
NA	TRBV28	14	NA	TRBJ2-7	CASSLRDTYYEQYF	TGTGCCAGCAGTTTAAGAGACACTTACTACGAGCAGTACTTC
once	TRBV28	15	NA	TRBJ1-4	CASSLSPQGNEKLFF	TGTGCCAGCAGTTTATCTCCCCAGGGAAATGAAAAACTGTTTTTT
NA	TRBV19	16	NA	TRBJ1-1	CASAHILGGGNTEAFF	TGTGCCTCCGCCCATATTTTAGGGGGAGGGAACACTGAAGCTTTCTTT
NA	TRBV28	15	NA	TRBJ1-5	CASSFLSQGNQPQHF	TGTGCCAGCAGTTTCCTATCCCAGGGCAATCAGCCCCAGCATTTT
NA	TRBV7-9	13	NA	TRBJ2-1	CASSHAGGNEQFF	TGTGCCAGCAGCCACGCCGGGGGCAATGAGCAGTTCTTC
NA	TRBV7-3	16	NA	TRBJ2-3	CASIILQRTSTDTQYF	TGTGCCAGCATTATTCTGCAGCGAACGAGCACAGATACGCAGTATTTT
NA	TRBV9	14	TRBD1	TRBJ2-7	CASSVGDRRYEQYF	TGTGCCAGCAGCGTAGGGGACAGGCGCTACGAGCAGTACTTC
NA	TRBV4-2	14	NA	TRBJ2-1	CASSQDVRSNEQFF	TGTGCCAGCAGCCAAGACGTAAGGAGCAATGAGCAGTTCTTC
NA	TRBV7-9	14	NA	TRBJ2-1	CASSSVEAYNEQFF	TGTGCCAGCAGCTCAGTGGAGGCCTACAATGAGCAGTTCTTC
NA	TRBV5-1	14	NA	TRBJ1-1	CASSWDSSNTEAFF	TGCGCCAGCAGCTGGGACTCCTCGAACACTGAAGCTTTCTTT